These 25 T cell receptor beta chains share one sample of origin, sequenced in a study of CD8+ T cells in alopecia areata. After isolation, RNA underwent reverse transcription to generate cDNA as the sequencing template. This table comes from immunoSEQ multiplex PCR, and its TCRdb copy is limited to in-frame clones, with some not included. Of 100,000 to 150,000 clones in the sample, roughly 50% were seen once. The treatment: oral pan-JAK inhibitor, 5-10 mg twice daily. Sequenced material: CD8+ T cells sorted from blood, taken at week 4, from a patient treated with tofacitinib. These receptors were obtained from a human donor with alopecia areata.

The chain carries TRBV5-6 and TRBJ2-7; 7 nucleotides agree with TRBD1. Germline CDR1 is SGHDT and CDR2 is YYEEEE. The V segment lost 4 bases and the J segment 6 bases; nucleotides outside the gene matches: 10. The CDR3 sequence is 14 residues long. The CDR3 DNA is TGTGCCAGCAGCGGGGGACAGTTGGTGACCGAGCAGTACTTC. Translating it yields CASSGGQLVTEQYF.

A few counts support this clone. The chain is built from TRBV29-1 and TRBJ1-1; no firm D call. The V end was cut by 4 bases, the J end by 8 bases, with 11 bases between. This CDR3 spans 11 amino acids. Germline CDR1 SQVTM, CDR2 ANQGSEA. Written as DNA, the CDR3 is TGCAGCGTTGCCGGGAAGGCCGAAGCTTTCTTT. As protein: CSVAGKAEAFF.

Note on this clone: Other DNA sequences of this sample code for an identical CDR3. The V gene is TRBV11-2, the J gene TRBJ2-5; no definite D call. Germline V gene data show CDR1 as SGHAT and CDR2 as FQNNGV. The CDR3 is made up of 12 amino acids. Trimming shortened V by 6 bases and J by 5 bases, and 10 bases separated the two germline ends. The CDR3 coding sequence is TGTGCCAGCAGTCTAGGCTGGGAGACCCAGTACTTC. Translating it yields CASSLGWETQYF.

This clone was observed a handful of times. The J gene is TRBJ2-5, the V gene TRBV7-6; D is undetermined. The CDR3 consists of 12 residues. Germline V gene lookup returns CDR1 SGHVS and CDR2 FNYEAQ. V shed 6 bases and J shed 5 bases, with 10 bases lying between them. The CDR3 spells CASRFPFETQYF. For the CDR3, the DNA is TGTGCCAGCAGATTCCCTTTTGAGACCCAGTACTTC.

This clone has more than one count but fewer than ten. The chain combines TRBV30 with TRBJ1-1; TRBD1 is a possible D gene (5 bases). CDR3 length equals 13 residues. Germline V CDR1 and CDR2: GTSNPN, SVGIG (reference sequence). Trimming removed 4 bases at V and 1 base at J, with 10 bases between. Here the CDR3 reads CAWTFQGNTEAFF. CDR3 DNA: TGTGCCTGGACTTTCCAGGGGAACACTGAAGCTTTCTTT.

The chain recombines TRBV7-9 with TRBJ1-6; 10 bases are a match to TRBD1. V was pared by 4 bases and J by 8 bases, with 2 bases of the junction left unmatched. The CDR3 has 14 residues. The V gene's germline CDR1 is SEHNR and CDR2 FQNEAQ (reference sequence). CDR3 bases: TGTGCCAGCAGCTCCGGGACAGGGGATTCACCCCTCCACTTT. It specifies CASSSGTGDSPLHF.

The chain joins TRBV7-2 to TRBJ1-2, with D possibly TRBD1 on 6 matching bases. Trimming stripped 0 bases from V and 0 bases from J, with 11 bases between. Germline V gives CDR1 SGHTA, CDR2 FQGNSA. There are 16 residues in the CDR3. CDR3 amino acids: CASSLAWTDPNYGYTF. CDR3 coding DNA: TGTGCCAGCAGCTTAGCCTGGACAGATCCTAACTATGGCTACACCTTC.

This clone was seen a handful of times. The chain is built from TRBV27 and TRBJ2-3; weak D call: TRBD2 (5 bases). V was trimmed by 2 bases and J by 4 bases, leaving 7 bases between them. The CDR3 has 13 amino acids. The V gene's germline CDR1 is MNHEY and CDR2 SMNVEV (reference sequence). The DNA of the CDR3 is TGTGCCAGCAGTTTACTAGCAGCAGATACGCAGTATTTT. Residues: CASSLLAADTQYF.

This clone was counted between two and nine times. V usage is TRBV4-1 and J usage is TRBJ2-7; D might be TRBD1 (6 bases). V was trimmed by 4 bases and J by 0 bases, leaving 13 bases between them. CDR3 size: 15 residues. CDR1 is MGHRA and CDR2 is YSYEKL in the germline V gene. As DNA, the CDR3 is TGCGCCAGCAGCCCCACTACGGGACACTCCTACGAGCAGTACTTC. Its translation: CASSPTTGHSYEQYF.

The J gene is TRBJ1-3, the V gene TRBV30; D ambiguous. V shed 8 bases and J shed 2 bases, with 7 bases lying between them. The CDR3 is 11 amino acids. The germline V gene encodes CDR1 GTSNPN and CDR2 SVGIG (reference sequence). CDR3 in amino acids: CAEAAGNTIYF. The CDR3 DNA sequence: TGTGCCGAGGCAGCTGGAAACACCATATATTTT. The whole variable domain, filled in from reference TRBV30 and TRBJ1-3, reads SQTIHQWPATLVQPVGSPLSLECTVEGTSNPNLYWYRQAAGRGLQLLFYSVGIGQISSEVPQNLSASRPQDRQFILSSKKLLLSDSGFYLCAEAAGNTIYFGEGSWLTVV.

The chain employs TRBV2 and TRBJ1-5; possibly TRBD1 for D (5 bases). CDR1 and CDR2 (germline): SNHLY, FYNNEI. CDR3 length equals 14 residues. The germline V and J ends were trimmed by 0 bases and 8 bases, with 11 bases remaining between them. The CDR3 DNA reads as TGTGCCAGCAGTGAAGCGAGGCGGGGGGAGCCCCAGCATTTT. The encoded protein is CASSEARRGEPQHF.

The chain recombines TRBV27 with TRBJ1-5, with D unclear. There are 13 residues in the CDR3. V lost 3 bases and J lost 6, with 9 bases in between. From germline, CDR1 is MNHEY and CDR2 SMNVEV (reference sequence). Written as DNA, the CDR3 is TGTGCCAGCAGTTTTAAGGGCTCTCAGCCCCAGCATTTT. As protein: CASSFKGSQPQHF.

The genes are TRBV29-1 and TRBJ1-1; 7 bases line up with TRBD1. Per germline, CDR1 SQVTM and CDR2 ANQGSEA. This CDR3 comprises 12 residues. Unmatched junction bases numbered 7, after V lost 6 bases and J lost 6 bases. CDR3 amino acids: CSVSGTEPEAFF. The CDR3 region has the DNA TGCAGCGTATCCGGGACAGAGCCTGAAGCTTTCTTT.

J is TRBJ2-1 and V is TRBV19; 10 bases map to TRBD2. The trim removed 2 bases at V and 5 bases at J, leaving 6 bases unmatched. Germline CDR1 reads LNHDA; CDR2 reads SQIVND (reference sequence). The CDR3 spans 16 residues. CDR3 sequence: CASSIRSLAGDNEQFF. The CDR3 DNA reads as TGTGCCAGTAGTATAAGGAGCCTAGCGGGGGACAATGAGCAGTTCTTC.

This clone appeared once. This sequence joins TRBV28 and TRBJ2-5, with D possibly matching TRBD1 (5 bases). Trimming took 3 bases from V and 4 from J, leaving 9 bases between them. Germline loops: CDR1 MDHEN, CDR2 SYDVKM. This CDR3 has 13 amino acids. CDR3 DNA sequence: TGTGCCAGCAGTTTGGCAGGGCGAGAGACCCAGTACTTC. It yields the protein CASSLAGRETQYF.

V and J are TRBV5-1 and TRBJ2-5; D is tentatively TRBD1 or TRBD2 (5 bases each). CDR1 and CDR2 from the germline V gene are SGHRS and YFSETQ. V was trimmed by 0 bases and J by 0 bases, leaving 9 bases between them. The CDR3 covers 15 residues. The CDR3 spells CASSLVRDHQETQYF. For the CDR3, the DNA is TGCGCCAGCAGCTTGGTGAGGGACCACCAAGAGACCCAGTACTTC. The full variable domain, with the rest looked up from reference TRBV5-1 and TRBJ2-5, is KAGVTQTPRYLIKTRGQQVTLSCSPISGHRSVSWYQQTPGQGLQFLFEYFSETQRNKGNFPGRFSGRQFSNSRSEMNVSTLELGDSALYLCASSLVRDHQETQYFGPGTRLLVL.

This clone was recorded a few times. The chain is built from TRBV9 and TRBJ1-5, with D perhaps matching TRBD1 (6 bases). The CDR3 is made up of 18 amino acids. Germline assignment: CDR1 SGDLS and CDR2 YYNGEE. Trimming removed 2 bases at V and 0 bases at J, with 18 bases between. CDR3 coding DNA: TGTGCCAGCAGCGTCCGGGGACAAGCAGAGTATAGCAATCAGCCCCAGCATTTT. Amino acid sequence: CASSVRGQAEYSNQPQHF.

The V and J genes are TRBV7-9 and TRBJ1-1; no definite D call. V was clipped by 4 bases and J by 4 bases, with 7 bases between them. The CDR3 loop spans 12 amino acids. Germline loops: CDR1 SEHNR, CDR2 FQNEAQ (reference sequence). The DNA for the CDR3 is TGTGCCAGCAGCTACAGTGGCACTGAAGCTTTCTTT. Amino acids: CASSYSGTEAFF.

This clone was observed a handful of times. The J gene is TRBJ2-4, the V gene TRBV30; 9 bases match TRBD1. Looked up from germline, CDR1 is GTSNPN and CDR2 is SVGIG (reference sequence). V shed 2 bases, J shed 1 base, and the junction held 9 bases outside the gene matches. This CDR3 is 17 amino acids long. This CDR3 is CAWSRDRVDFAKNIQYF. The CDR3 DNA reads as TGTGCCTGGAGTCGGGACAGGGTGGATTTTGCCAAAAACATTCAGTACTTC.

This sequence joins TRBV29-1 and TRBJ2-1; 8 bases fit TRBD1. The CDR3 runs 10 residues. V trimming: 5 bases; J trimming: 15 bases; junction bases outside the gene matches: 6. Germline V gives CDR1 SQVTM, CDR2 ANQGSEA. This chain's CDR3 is CSVTGDRLFF. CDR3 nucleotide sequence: TGCAGCGTTACTGGGGACAGGTTGTTCTTC.

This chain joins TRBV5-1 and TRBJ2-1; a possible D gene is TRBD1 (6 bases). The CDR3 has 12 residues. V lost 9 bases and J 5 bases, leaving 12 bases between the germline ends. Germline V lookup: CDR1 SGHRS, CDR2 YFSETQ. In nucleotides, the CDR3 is TGCGCCACCAAGGGACAAAACAATGAGCAGTTCTTC. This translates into CATKGQNNEQFF. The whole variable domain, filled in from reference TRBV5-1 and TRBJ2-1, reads KAGVTQTPRYLIKTRGQQVTLSCSPISGHRSVSWYQQTPGQGLQFLFEYFSETQRNKGNFPGRFSGRQFSNSRSEMNVSTLELGDSALYLCATKGQNNEQFFGPGTRLTVL.

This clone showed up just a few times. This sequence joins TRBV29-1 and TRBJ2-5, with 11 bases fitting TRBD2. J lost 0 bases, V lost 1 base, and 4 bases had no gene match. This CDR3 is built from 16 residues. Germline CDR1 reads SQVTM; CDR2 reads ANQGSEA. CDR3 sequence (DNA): TGCAGCGTTGAAGCCGGGACTAGCGGATACCAAGAGACCCAGTACTTC. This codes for CSVEAGTSGYQETQYF.

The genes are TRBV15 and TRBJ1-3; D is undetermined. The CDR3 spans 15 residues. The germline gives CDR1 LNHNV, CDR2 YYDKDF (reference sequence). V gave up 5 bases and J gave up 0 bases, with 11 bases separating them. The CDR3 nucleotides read TGTGCCACCAGCGTTGACTTGAGCTCTGGAAACACCATATATTTT. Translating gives CATSVDLSSGNTIYF.

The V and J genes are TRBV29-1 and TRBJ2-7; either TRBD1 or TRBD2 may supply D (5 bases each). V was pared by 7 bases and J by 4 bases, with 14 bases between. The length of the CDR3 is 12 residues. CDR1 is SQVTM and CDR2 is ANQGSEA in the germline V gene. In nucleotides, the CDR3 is TGCAGCGGGAGCCGGGACGGATACGAGCAGTACTTC. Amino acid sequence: CSGSRDGYEQYF.

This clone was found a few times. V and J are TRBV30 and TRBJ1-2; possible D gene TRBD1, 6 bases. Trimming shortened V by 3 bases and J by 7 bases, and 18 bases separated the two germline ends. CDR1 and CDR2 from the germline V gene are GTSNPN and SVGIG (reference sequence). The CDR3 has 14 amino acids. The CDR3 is CAWSSGGQGSGYTF. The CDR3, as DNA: TGTGCCTGGAGCTCGGGGGGGCAGGGAAGTGGCTACACCTTC.